The clone carrying this TCR beta chain was counted between two and nine times. The method was immunoSEQ multiplex PCR; TCRdb's version includes in-frame clones alone and lacks a portion of them. The sample includes about 8,400 clones, 90% of them seen just once. This entry is derived from a study of sequential checkpoint blockade in melanoma. Study as a whole: Patients were randomized 1:1 to nivolumab-then-ipilimumab or ipilimumab-then-nivolumab first-line. After both sequences, patients received maintenance nivolumab.

J was trimmed by 5 bases and V by 8 bases; bases with no gene match: 5. Germline V CDR1 and CDR2: LNHDA, SQIVND (reference sequence). The CDR3 is 13 amino acids. This sample's treatment: randomized to nivolumab then ipilimumab (arm A) or the reverse (arm B). PBMC sorting kept live CD3+CD8+ cells without CD19 or CD56. The origin of this receptor is a human donor with melanoma. The sample in question was CD8+ T cells sorted from blood (inferred from file names), obtained from a patient given nivolumab and ipilimumab in sequence. The chain has TRBV19 and TRBJ1-5; 8 nucleotides match TRBD1. CDR3 in amino acids: CASSDRGDQPQHF. CDR3 DNA: TGTGCCAGTTCCGACAGGGGCGATCAGCCCCAGCATTTT.